Below, 26 T cell receptor beta chains from the same sample are listed, as sequenced in a study of chemoradiotherapy in HPV16-positive cancers (dated by TCRdb to between 2022 and 2023). The method behind the library was the immunoSEQ multiplex PCR assay. TCRdb stores this immuneACCESS table with in-frame sequences only. Part of the clones is absent; in the studies checked, under half of the shortfall reflects unresolved V genes, and no reason is known for the rest. In this sample the table shows 9,000 to 10,000 clones, around 81% of which occur a single time. The ten largest clonotypes hold approximately 2.9% of the sample. Sequencing was performed on blood, taken from a patient who underwent chemoradiotherapy. These receptors were taken from a human donor with HPV-associated anogenital cancer.

V and J are TRBV5-1 and TRBJ2-5, with TRBD1 matching over 9 bases. The J call is doubtful: the DNA matches TRBJ2-7 better. Germline V lookup: CDR1 SGHRS, CDR2 YFSETQ. The CDR3 totals 15 residues. CDR3 bases: TGCGCCAGCAGCAAGTGGGGACAGGGTACCTACGAGCAGTACTTC. This gives the protein CASSKWGQGTYEQYF.

This sequence joins TRBV2 and TRBJ2-3; D remains ambiguous. CDR3 length: 14 residues. CDR1 is SNHLY, CDR2 FYNNEI, per germline. Deletions cut 4 bases from V and 1 base from J, with 9 bases between. The CDR3 region has the DNA TGTGCCAGCAGTGGTGGGCGGCGCACAGATACGCAGTATTTT. This translates into CASSGGRRTDTQYF.

The chain uses TRBV7-6 and TRBJ2-1; D call uncertain. This CDR3 is built from 11 residues. V was pared by 2 bases and J by 8 bases, with 4 bases between. The germline gives CDR1 SGHVS, CDR2 FNYEAQ. The CDR3 DNA reads TGTGCCAGCAGCTTAAGCCATGAGCAGTTCTTC. This encodes CASSLSHEQFF.

The rearrangement links TRBV11-2 to TRBJ2-7, with D hard to call. Trimming shortened V by 5 bases and J by 7 bases, and 18 bases separated the two germline ends. Per the germline V gene, CDR1 is SGHAT and CDR2 is FQNNGV. CDR3 size: 14 residues. CDR3: CASSRPAGEGEQYF. DNA of the CDR3: TGTGCCAGCAGCCGTCCAGCAGGCGAAGGAGAGCAGTACTTC.

The chain is built from TRBV25-1 and TRBJ2-1; 10 positions agree with TRBD2. Losses at the gene ends were 1 base for V and 9 bases for J; bases not matched to a gene: 9. The CDR3 is 16 amino acids. CDR1 is MGHDK and CDR2 is SYGVNS in the germline V gene. CDR3 protein: CASSESASGGGGEQFF. The CDR3 bases are TGTGCCAGCAGTGAATCCGCTAGCGGGGGAGGGGGTGAGCAGTTCTTC. Filled out from reference TRBV25-1 and TRBJ2-1, the complete variable domain reads EADIYQTPRYLVIGTGKKITLECSQTMGHDKMYWYQQDPGMELHLIHYSYGVNSTEKGDLSSESTVSRIRTEHFPLTLESARPSHTSQYLCASSESASGGGGEQFFGPGTRLTVL.

The V gene is TRBV19, the J gene TRBJ2-3; D is unclear. This CDR3 comprises 13 residues. Germline lookup yields CDR1 LNHDA and CDR2 SQIVND (reference sequence). Trimming cost V 6 bases and J 2 bases, with 9 bases left between them. The DNA for the CDR3 is TGTGCCAGTAGGGACCGATACACAGATACGCAGTATTTT. This encodes CASRDRYTDTQYF.

CDR3 nucleotides: TGTGCCAGCAGTCCATCCTATGGGGAAAGCGGGGCAGTCTACGAGCAGTACTTC. This encodes CASSPSYGESGAVYEQYF. J is TRBJ2-7 and V is TRBV27; 7 bases match TRBD2. From germline, CDR1 is MNHEY and CDR2 SMNVEV (reference sequence). Germline trimming cut 5 bases from V and 3 bases from J; bases unmatched to any gene: 19. The CDR3 sequence is 18 residues long.

The chain carries TRBV6-1 and TRBJ1-6, with 8 nucleotides matching TRBD1. The CDR3 contains 15 residues. Germline V lookup: CDR1 MNHNS, CDR2 SASEGT. J lost 10 bases, V lost 10 bases, and 15 bases had no gene match. The CDR3 DNA sequence: TGTGCCATCGAGCCCGAAGGACAGGGTGGCTCACCCCTCCACTTT. Its translation is CAIEPEGQGGSPLHF.

The chain carries TRBV13 and TRBJ2-3; the match to TRBD2 covers 15 bases. The CDR3 runs to 16 residues. V lost 5 bases, J lost 9 bases, and 9 bases stayed unmatched. Germline loops: CDR1 PRHDT, CDR2 FYEKMQ (reference sequence). This CDR3 reads CASSTRTSGGAGTQYF. CDR3 DNA sequence: TGTGCCAGCAGCACCCGGACTAGCGGGGGGGCAGGAACGCAGTATTTT. Based on the CDR3 plus reference TRBV13 and TRBJ2-3, the full variable domain is AAGVIQSPRHLIKEKRETATLKCYPIPRHDTVYWYQQGPGQDPQFLISFYEKMQSDKGSIPDRFSAQQFSDYHSELNMSSLELGDSALYFCASSTRTSGGAGTQYFGPGTRLTVL.

The gene calls are TRBV6-5 and TRBJ1-6, with D unresolved. Trimming shortened V by 6 bases and J by 10 bases, and 10 bases separated the two germline ends. Germline CDR1 MNHEY, CDR2 SVGAGI. This CDR3 spans 12 amino acids. This chain's CDR3 is CASSPPGSPLHF. In DNA form, the CDR3 reads TGTGCCAGCAGCCCCCCGGGGTCACCCCTCCACTTT.

The rearrangement joins TRBV4-1 to TRBJ2-7; 8 nucleotides match TRBD2. From germline, CDR1 is MGHRA and CDR2 YSYEKL. V lost 0 bases to trimming and J lost 2 bases; unmatched junction nucleotides: 6. The CDR3 loop spans 16 amino acids. CDR3 residues: CASSQEGRGVAYEQYF. The CDR3, as DNA: TGCGCCAGCAGCCAAGAGGGGCGGGGGGTCGCCTACGAGCAGTACTTC.

The gene calls are TRBV4-2 and TRBJ1-1; D unresolved. The CDR3 runs 13 residues. Germline-derived CDR1 and CDR2 are LGHNA and YNFKEQ. V shed 1 base and J shed 8 bases, with 11 bases lying between them. The CDR3 sequence is CASSQVAEREAFF. The CDR3 region has the DNA TGTGCCAGCAGCCAAGTTGCGGAGCGAGAAGCTTTCTTT.

The genes are TRBV7-7 and TRBJ2-3, with D unclear. Germline values: CDR1 SSHAT, CDR2 FNYEAQ (reference sequence). CDR3 size: 13 residues. Trimming left V 4 bases short and J 5 bases short, with 10 bases between. CDR3 nucleotide sequence: TGTGCCAGCAGCTACCTTCTGGAAGATACGCAGTATTTT. Translating it yields CASSYLLEDTQYF.

V gene TRBV6-1 combines with J gene TRBJ1-2, with a tentative D call TRBD1 (5 bases). The ends were cut back, 7 bases at V and 7 bases at J, with 19 bases in the middle. The germline V gene has CDR1 MNHNS and CDR2 SASEGT. This CDR3 spans 14 amino acids. The CDR3 DNA follows: TGTGCCAGCAATGGGCAGTTAGGGGACCCTGGCTACACCTTC. It yields the protein CASNGQLGDPGYTF.

This clone was counted a single time. The genes are TRBV5-1 and TRBJ2-5; D tentatively fits TRBD1 or TRBD2 (5 bases each). The DNA end lines up better with TRBJ2-7; the J call may be wrong. The CDR3 covers 15 residues. Germline V gives CDR1 SGHRS, CDR2 YFSETQ. CDR3: CASSPTPGADYEQYF. The CDR3 DNA is TGCGCCAGCAGCCCGACCCCCGGGGCCGATTACGAGCAGTACTTC.

This clone has a single count. The chain has TRBV5-5 and TRBJ1-5; no clear D. V gave up 4 bases and J gave up 2 bases, with 13 bases separating them. There are 15 residues in the CDR3. Germline CDR1 is SGHKS and CDR2 is YYEKEE (reference sequence). The CDR3 sequence: CASSLWEGGNQPQHF. The CDR3 region has the DNA TGTGCCAGCAGCCTGTGGGAGGGTGGCAATCAGCCCCAGCATTTT. Full variable domain (missing parts from reference TRBV5-5 and TRBJ1-5): DAGVTQSPTHLIKTRGQQVTLRCSPISGHKSVSWYQQVLGQGPQFIFQYYEKEERGRGNFPDRFSARQFPNYSSELNVNALLLGDSALYLCASSLWEGGNQPQHFGDGTRLSIL.

The V call is TRBV2, the J call TRBJ1-3; tentative D call: TRBD1 (5 bases). CDR1 is SNHLY and CDR2 is FYNNEI in the germline V gene. V lost 6 bases and J lost 4, with 25 bases in between. The CDR3 runs to 18 residues. CDR3: CASSYNILQGITGNTIYF. The CDR3 DNA sequence: TGTGCCAGCAGCTATAACATCCTGCAGGGAATCACGGGAAACACCATATATTTT.

The CDR3 protein is CASSRMDVYGYTF. The CDR3 nucleotides are TGTGCCAGTAGTAGGATGGACGTCTATGGCTACACCTTC. This sequence joins TRBV19 and TRBJ1-2; D is uncertain. Germline V gives CDR1 LNHDA, CDR2 SQIVND (reference sequence). Trimming shortened V by 4 bases and J by 4 bases, and 10 bases separated the two germline ends. CDR3 length: 13 amino acids.

The rearrangement joins TRBV11-2 to TRBJ1-1; 7 nucleotides agree with TRBD1. CDR1 SGHAT and CDR2 FQNNGV come from the germline V gene. The CDR3 covers 16 residues. V trimming: 1 base; J trimming: 1 base; junction bases outside the gene matches: 6. The CDR3 DNA reads TGTGCCAGCAGCTTAGGTGCGACAGGGACGAACACTGAAGCTTTCTTT. Its protein product is CASSLGATGTNTEAFF. The full variable domain, completed using reference TRBV11-2 and TRBJ1-1, is EAGVAQSPRYKIIEKRQSVAFWCNPISGHATLYWYQQILGQGPKLLIQFQNNGVVDDSQLPKDRFSAERLKGVDSTLKIQPAKLEDSAVYLCASSLGATGTNTEAFFGQGTRLTVV.

The chain has TRBV6-5 and TRBJ1-2; a possible D gene is TRBD1 (6 bases). CDR1 and CDR2 from the germline V gene are MNHEY and SVGAGI. The CDR3 contains 13 residues. Trimming removed 5 bases at V and 6 bases at J, with 13 bases between. In nucleotides, the CDR3 is TGTGCCAGCAGTCCCGGACAGTACGATGGCTACACCTTC. This translates into CASSPGQYDGYTF.

V gene TRBV7-9 combines with J gene TRBJ1-2; D may be TRBD1 (6 bases). Between the trimmed V and J ends, which lost 0 bases and 5 bases, there was a span of 10 bases. The CDR3 extends over 14 amino acids. Looked up from germline, CDR1 is SEHNR and CDR2 is FQNEAQ (reference sequence). CDR3 nucleotide sequence: TGTGCCAGCAGCTTAGCAGAGGGGGTATATGGCTACACCTTC. Amino acid sequence: CASSLAEGVYGYTF.

CDR3 amino acids: CASSLEGASSPLHF. DNA of the CDR3: TGTGCCAGCAGCTTAGAAGGGGCGTCTTCACCCCTCCACTTT. This sequence joins TRBV7-2 and TRBJ1-6, with a possible D match to TRBD1 (5 bases). V lost 1 base to trimming and J lost 9 bases, with 10 bases between them. Per germline, CDR1 SGHTA and CDR2 FQGNSA. CDR3 size: 14 residues.

The chain joins TRBV9 to TRBJ2-5; 9 nucleotides match TRBD2. Germline V gene data show CDR1 as SGDLS and CDR2 as YYNGEE. The CDR3 runs to 15 residues. Trimming removed 7 bases from V and 5 bases from J; junction bases left unmatched: 12. The chain's CDR3 is CASSALAGVGETQYF. CDR3 in DNA: TGTGCCAGCTCAGCCTTAGCGGGGGTCGGTGAGACCCAGTACTTC. Variable domain in full (rest from reference TRBV9 and TRBJ2-5): DSGVTQTPKHLITATGQRVTLRCSPRSGDLSVYWYQQSLDQGLQFLIQYYNGEERAKGNILERFSAQQFPDLHSELNLSSLELGDSALYFCASSALAGVGETQYFGPGTRLLVL.

The chain links TRBV19 to TRBJ2-1; D is uncertain. V was trimmed by 1 base and J by 1 base, leaving 11 bases between them. The CDR3 is 16 amino acids. Germline lookup yields CDR1 LNHDA and CDR2 SQIVND (reference sequence). The chain's CDR3 is CASSIARQQSYNEQFF. CDR3 DNA: TGTGCCAGTAGTATAGCTCGGCAGCAGTCCTACAATGAGCAGTTCTTC.

The chain links TRBV11-2 to TRBJ1-2; 8 nucleotides align to TRBD1. Germline V gene sequence: CDR1 SGHAT, CDR2 FQNNGV. Unmatched junction bases numbered 19, after V lost 5 bases and J lost 8 bases. This CDR3 is built from 17 residues. The CDR3 loop is CASSPVRGRFIGRGYTF. In DNA, the CDR3 is TGTGCCAGCAGCCCGGTCAGGGGGCGGTTTATCGGTAGGGGCTACACCTTC. Filled out from reference TRBV11-2 and TRBJ1-2, the complete variable domain reads EAGVAQSPRYKIIEKRQSVAFWCNPISGHATLYWYQQILGQGPKLLIQFQNNGVVDDSQLPKDRFSAERLKGVDSTLKIQPAKLEDSAVYLCASSPVRGRFIGRGYTFGSGTRLTVV.

There are a few counts of this clone. The rearrangement links TRBV18 to TRBJ1-1; D possibly corresponds to TRBD1 (5 bases). Germline-derived CDR1 and CDR2 are KGHSH and LQKENI. There are 13 residues in the CDR3. Between the trimmed V and J ends, which lost 3 bases and 4 bases, there was a span of 9 bases. The CDR3 loop is CASSPEGTTEAFF. The DNA of the CDR3 is TGTGCCAGCTCACCGGAGGGGACCACTGAAGCTTTCTTT.